One and the same sample provided the 20 T cell receptor beta chains below, sequenced in a study of type 1 regulatory T cells. The antigens of these receptors remain unknown. TCRdb fed the reads into MiXCR, producing one record per CDR3 protein. The sample records roughly 21,000 distinct CDR3 sequences, approximately 51% being singletons. The sequenced material came from cultured T cells, either the whole culture or a sorted T cell fraction (not recorded which). These receptors all come from a human donor in good health.

This rearrangement joins TRBV24-1 to TRBJ2-5; TRBD2 agrees at 13 bases. This CDR3 region has 18 residues. The V gene's germline CDR1 is KGHDR and CDR2 SFDVKD. V was clipped by 3 bases and J by 0 bases; unmatched bases: 6. CDR3 nucleotide sequence: TGTGCCACCAGTGATGCGGGACTAGCGGGGTCCTACCAAGAGACCCAGTACTTC. Protein product: CATSDAGLAGSYQETQYF.

V gene TRBV27 combines with J gene TRBJ1-1; D is possibly TRBD1 (5 bases). Trimming cost V 4 bases and J 5 bases, with 8 bases left between them. The CDR3 totals 12 residues. Germline V gives CDR1 MNHEY, CDR2 SMNVEV (reference sequence). The CDR3 here is CASSSRGTEAFF. The CDR3 nucleotides read TGTGCCAGCAGTTCCCGGGGGACTGAAGCTTTCTTT.

V usage is TRBV28 and J usage is TRBJ1-5; 8 bases are shared with TRBD1. CDR3 length: 16 residues. Trimming at V came to 5 bases and at J to 7 bases, leaving 13 bases not matched to a gene. In germline, CDR1 is MDHEN, CDR2 SYDVKM. DNA of the CDR3: TGTGCCAGCAGTACCTTCCGGACAGGGCGACGACAGCCCCAGCATTTT. Its translation: CASSTFRTGRRQPQHF.

The chain has TRBV12-3 or TRBV12-4 and TRBJ2-2; D may be TRBD2 (6 bases). The V and J ends lost 5 bases and 2 bases respectively, with 15 bases between them. This CDR3 comprises 16 residues. The CDR3 sequence: CASSHERVSNTGELFF. The CDR3 DNA follows: TGTGCCAGCAGTCACGAGCGGGTTTCCAACACCGGGGAGCTGTTTTTT.

The V and J genes are TRBV12-3 or TRBV12-4 and TRBJ1-2; unclear D gene. The length of the CDR3 is 13 residues. Between the trimmed V and J ends, which lost 3 bases and 4 bases, there was a span of 9 bases. The chain's CDR3 is CASSLLQGYGYTF. As DNA, the CDR3 is TGTGCCAGCAGTTTGCTTCAAGGCTATGGCTACACCTTC.

This clonotype has only a few counts. The rearrangement uses TRBV6-5 and TRBJ1-2; D not certain. The CDR3 spans 14 residues. Trimming took off 3 bases at V and 6 bases at J, with 14 bases between the two ends. Germline CDR1 reads MNHEY; CDR2 reads SVGAGI. As DNA, the CDR3 is TGTGCCAGCAGTTATTCCCTCGCCACCGATGGCTACACCTTC. Its protein is CASSYSLATDGYTF.

The CDR3 is CASSFRQYEQYF. For the CDR3, the DNA is TGTGCCAGCAGTTTCCGCCAATACGAGCAGTACTTC. This chain connects TRBV28 to TRBJ2-7; no clear D. The germline V gene encodes CDR1 MDHEN and CDR2 SYDVKM. The CDR3 length is 12 residues. Trimming removed 3 bases from V and 4 bases from J, with 7 bases in between. Together with reference TRBV28 and TRBJ2-7, the CDR3 gives the full variable domain: DVKVTQSSRYLVKRTGEKVFLECVQDMDHENMFWYRQDPGLGLRLIYFSYDVKMKEKGDIPEGYSVSREKKERFSLILESASTNQTSMYLCASSFRQYEQYFGPGTRLTVT.

This rearrangement joins TRBV6-6 to TRBJ1-4; 7 nucleotides match TRBD1. The CDR3 is 17 residues long. CDR1 and CDR2 from the germline V gene are MNHNY and SVGAGI (reference sequence). Trimming removed 5 bases from V and 0 bases from J; junction bases left unmatched: 9. The CDR3 here is CASSQTQGGSTNEKLFF. The CDR3 nucleotides are TGTGCCAGCAGTCAAACCCAGGGGGGGTCAACTAATGAAAAACTGTTTTTT.

The chain joins TRBV15 to TRBJ1-4; TRBD1 agrees at 9 bases. V shed 5 bases, J shed 8 bases, and the junction held 12 bases outside the gene matches. The germline V gene has CDR1 LNHNV and CDR2 YYDKDF (reference sequence). The CDR3 loop spans 16 amino acids. CDR3 sequence (DNA): TGTGCCACCAGCCAGGGACAGGGCGGAGTTGGGGAAAAACTGTTTTTT. This sequence encodes CATSQGQGGVGEKLFF. Looking up the rest from reference TRBV15 and TRBJ1-4 gives the full variable domain: DAMVIQNPRYQVTQFGKPVTLSCSQTLNHNVMYWYQQKSSQAPKLLFHYYDKDFNNEADTPDNFQSRRPNTSFCFLDIRSPGLGDTAMYLCATSQGQGGVGEKLFFGSGTQLSVL.

The chain links TRBV27 to TRBJ1-2; tentative D call: TRBD1 (5 bases). The V gene's germline CDR1 is MNHEY and CDR2 SMNVEV (reference sequence). This CDR3 has 15 residues. The V gene lost 2 bases and the J gene lost 0 bases, with 10 bases spanning the gap. This CDR3 is CASSLTGGANYGYTF. CDR3 sequence (DNA): TGTGCCAGCAGTTTAACAGGCGGTGCTAACTATGGCTACACCTTC.

The V and J genes are TRBV2 and TRBJ2-7; D gene uncertain. The CDR3 extends over 13 amino acids. CDR1 is SNHLY, CDR2 FYNNEI, per germline. V was clipped by 9 bases and J by 4 bases, with 16 bases between them. CDR3 residues: CASSRPLSYEQYF. The CDR3 DNA reads as TGTGCCAGTAGCAGACCCCTTAGTTACGAGCAGTACTTC.

This clonotype was counted between two and nine times. V is TRBV27 and J is TRBJ2-7; no clear D. Germline V lookup: CDR1 MNHEY, CDR2 SMNVEV (reference sequence). This CDR3 region has 15 residues. Trimming removed 4 bases from V and 3 bases from J, with 16 bases in between. The CDR3 nucleotides read TGTGCCAGCAGTTCCAACTCCTTGGGCCACTACGAGCAGTACTTC. The encoded protein is CASSSNSLGHYEQYF.

The chain recombines TRBV12-3 or TRBV12-4 with TRBJ2-6, with 8 nucleotides matching TRBD1. V lost 2 bases and J lost 0; bases outside the gene matches: 9. The CDR3 runs to 19 residues. CDR3 DNA: TGTGCCAGCAGTTTAAGGTCCCCAGGGGGCTCCTCTGGGGCCAACGTCCTGACTTTC. Translated: CASSLRSPGGSSGANVLTF.

The chain has TRBV10-3 and TRBJ2-7; 8 bases map to TRBD2. V trimming: 2 bases; J trimming: 2 bases; junction bases outside the gene matches: 8. Germline CDR1 ENHRY, CDR2 SYGVKD. The CDR3 has 16 amino acids. The CDR3 protein is CAISERLAGGAYEQYF. Written as DNA, the CDR3 is TGTGCCATCAGTGAGAGGCTTGCGGGGGGAGCCTACGAGCAGTACTTC.

This clonotype has just a few counts. The chain uses TRBV5-1 and TRBJ2-2, with D possibly matching TRBD1 (6 bases). The CDR3 covers 17 residues. Trimming pared 1 base from V and 5 bases from J, leaving 18 bases between. Per the germline V gene, CDR1 is SGHRS and CDR2 is YFSETQ. The CDR3 reads CASSLSPLAGTTGELFF. In DNA form, the CDR3 reads TGCGCCAGCAGCTTGTCCCCGCTAGCAGGGACAACCGGGGAGCTGTTTTTT.

This chain joins TRBV28 and TRBJ1-4; D unresolved. The V gene lost 0 bases and the J gene lost 0 bases, with 5 bases spanning the gap. The CDR3 extends over 15 amino acids. Germline V CDR1 and CDR2: MDHEN, SYDVKM. CDR3 coding DNA: TGTGCCAGCAGTTTATGGCGGGCAACTAATGAAAAACTGTTTTTT. Translating it yields CASSLWRATNEKLFF.

This clonotype has more than one count but fewer than ten. This chain connects TRBV5-1 to TRBJ2-1; tentative D call: TRBD1 (5 bases). This CDR3 has 15 residues. The V gene's germline CDR1 is SGHRS and CDR2 YFSETQ. The V and J ends lost 7 bases and 9 bases respectively, with 23 bases between them. CDR3 coding DNA: TGCGCCAGCGCCGCAGGGCTACCCCAGTCGGGTGAGCAGTTCTTC. Its protein product is CASAAGLPQSGEQFF.

The gene calls are TRBV10-3 and TRBJ2-2; D may match TRBD1 or TRBD2 (6 bases each). CDR1 and CDR2 (germline): ENHRY, SYGVKD. CDR3 length: 14 amino acids. Trimming removed 11 bases at V and 1 base at J, with 14 bases between. The CDR3 here is CASEGGLNTGELFF. CDR3 bases: TGTGCCTCCGAAGGGGGACTGAACACCGGGGAGCTGTTTTTT.

The rearrangement links TRBV7-2 to TRBJ2-3, with 11 bases identical to TRBD1. The CDR3 runs to 17 residues. The trim removed 2 bases at V and 0 bases at J, leaving 4 bases unmatched. CDR1 is SGHTA, CDR2 FQGNSA, per germline. The CDR3 here is CASSLIGQGASTDTQYF. The CDR3 coding sequence is TGTGCCAGCAGCTTAATAGGACAGGGGGCTAGCACAGATACGCAGTATTTT.

V is TRBV2 and J is TRBJ2-7, with D possibly matching TRBD2 (5 bases). From germline, CDR1 is SNHLY and CDR2 FYNNEI. Trimming removed 10 bases from V and 5 bases from J, with 12 bases in between. CDR3 length: 11 residues. The CDR3: CATSGNDEQYF. CDR3 DNA: TGTGCCACCTCGGGAAACGACGAGCAGTACTTC.